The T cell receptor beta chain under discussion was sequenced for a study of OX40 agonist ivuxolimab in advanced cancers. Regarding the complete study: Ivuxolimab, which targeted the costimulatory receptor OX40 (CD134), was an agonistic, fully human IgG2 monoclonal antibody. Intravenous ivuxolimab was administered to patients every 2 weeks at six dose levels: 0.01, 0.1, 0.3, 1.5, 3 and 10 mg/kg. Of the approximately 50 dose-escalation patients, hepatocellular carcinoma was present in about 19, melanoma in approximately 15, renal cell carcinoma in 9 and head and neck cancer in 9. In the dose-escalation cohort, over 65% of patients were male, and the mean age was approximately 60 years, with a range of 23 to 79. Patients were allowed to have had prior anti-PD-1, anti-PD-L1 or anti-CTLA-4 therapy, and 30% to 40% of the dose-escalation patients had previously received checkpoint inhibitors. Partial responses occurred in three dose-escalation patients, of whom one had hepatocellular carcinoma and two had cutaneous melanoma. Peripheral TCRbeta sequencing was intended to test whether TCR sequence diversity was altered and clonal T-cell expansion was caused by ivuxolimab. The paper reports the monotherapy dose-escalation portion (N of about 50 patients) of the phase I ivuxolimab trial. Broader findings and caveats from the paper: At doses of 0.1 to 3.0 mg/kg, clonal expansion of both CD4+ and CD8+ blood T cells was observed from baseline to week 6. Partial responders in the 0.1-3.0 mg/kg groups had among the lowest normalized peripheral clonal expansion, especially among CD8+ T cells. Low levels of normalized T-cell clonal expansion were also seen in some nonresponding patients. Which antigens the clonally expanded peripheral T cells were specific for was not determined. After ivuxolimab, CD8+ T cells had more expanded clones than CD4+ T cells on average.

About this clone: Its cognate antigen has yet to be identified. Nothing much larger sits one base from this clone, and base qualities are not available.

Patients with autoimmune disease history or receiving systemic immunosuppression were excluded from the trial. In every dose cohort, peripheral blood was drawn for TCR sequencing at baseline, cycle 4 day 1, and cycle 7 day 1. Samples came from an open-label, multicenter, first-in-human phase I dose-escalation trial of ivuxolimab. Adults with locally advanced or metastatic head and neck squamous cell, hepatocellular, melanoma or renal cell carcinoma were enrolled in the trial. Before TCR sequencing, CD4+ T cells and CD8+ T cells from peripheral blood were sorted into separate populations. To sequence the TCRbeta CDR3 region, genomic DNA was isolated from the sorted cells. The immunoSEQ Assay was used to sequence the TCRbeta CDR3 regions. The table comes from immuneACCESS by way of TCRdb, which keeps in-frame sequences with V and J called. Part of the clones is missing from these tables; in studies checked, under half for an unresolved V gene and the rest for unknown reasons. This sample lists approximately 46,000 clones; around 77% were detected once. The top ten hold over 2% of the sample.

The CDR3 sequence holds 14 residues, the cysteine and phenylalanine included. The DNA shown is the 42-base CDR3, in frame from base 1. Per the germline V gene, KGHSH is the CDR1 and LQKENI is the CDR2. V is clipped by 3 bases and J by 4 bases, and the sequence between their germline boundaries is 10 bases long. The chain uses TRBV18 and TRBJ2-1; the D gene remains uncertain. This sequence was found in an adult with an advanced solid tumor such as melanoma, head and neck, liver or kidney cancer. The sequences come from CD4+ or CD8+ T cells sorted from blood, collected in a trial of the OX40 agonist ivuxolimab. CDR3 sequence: CASSPQSAYNEQFF. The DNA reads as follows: TGTGCCAGCTCACCTCAGAGTGCGTACAATGAGCAGTTCTTC.